The 10 T cell receptor beta chains below were found in one sample sequenced in a study of beta chain features in type 1 diabetes. The isolated RNA, all of it, was reverse transcribed, so expressed TCRB transcripts were what got sequenced. Profiling relied on immunoSEQ multiplex PCR, and the TCRdb table lists in-frame clones only, not all of them. The table includes 450,000 to 600,000 clones, around 30% detected once. Sequenced sample: naive CD4+ T cells from blood. These receptors came from a man younger than 30 in good health.

The chain recombines TRBV19 with TRBJ2-5, with D tentatively TRBD1 (5 bases). The CDR3 sequence is 13 residues long. V lost 5 bases and J lost 4, with 11 bases in between. Germline V lookup: CDR1 LNHDA, CDR2 SQIVND (reference sequence). In DNA form, the CDR3 reads TGTGCCAGTAGTCCAGGGTTCGGAGAGACCCAGTACTTC. Residues: CASSPGFGETQYF.

V usage is TRBV7-9 and J usage is TRBJ2-1, with TRBD2 matching over 11 bases. The ends lost 6 bases at V and 7 bases at J; junction bases unmatched: 8. The CDR3 contains 15 residues. The germline V gene has CDR1 SEHNR and CDR2 FQNEAQ (reference sequence). The CDR3 DNA follows: TGTGCCAGCAGTAGCCGGACTAGCGGGTTAAATGAGCAGTTCTTC. It yields the protein CASSSRTSGLNEQFF.

The chain links TRBV5-1 to TRBJ2-3; 9 bases map to TRBD1. With V trimmed by 4 bases and J by 4 bases, 7 bases remained unmatched. This CDR3 comprises 15 residues. Germline V lookup: CDR1 SGHRS, CDR2 YFSETQ. In DNA, the CDR3 is TGCGCCAGCAGCGCTGGGGACAGGGAGGCAGATACGCAGTATTTT. Translating gives CASSAGDREADTQYF.

CDR3 in amino acids: CASSVGLAGGGEQFF. The CDR3 nucleotides read TGTGCCAGCAGCGTAGGATTAGCTGGCGGCGGTGAGCAGTTCTTC. The chain employs TRBV9 and TRBJ2-1; D not resolved. V lost 0 bases, J lost 9 bases, and 16 bases lay in between. Germline V CDR1 and CDR2: SGDLS, YYNGEE. The CDR3 length is 15 residues. The full variable domain, with the rest looked up from reference TRBV9 and TRBJ2-1, is DSGVTQTPKHLITATGQRVTLRCSPRSGDLSVYWYQQSLDQGLQFLIQYYNGEERAKGNILERFSAQQFPDLHSELNLSSLELGDSALYFCASSVGLAGGGEQFFGPGTRLTVL.

The chain links TRBV5-1 to TRBJ2-3; 9 nucleotides match TRBD2. CDR1 is SGHRS and CDR2 is YFSETQ in the germline V gene. This CDR3 has 16 amino acids. V was pared by 0 bases and J by 4 bases, with 6 bases of the junction left unmatched. CDR3 region: CASSLGIAGVSDTQYF. The CDR3 DNA reads as TGCGCCAGCAGCTTGGGCATAGCGGGAGTTTCAGATACGCAGTATTTT.

The CDR3 nucleotides read TGTGCCTGGAGTGAATCAGGGATCCACGAGCAGTACTTC. Its translation is CAWSESGIHEQYF. The V call is TRBV30, the J call TRBJ2-7; a weak D match, TRBD1 (5 bases). The CDR3 has 13 amino acids. V shed 1 base and J shed 5 bases, with 12 bases lying between them. The germline CDR1 and CDR2 sequences are GTSNPN and SVGIG (reference sequence).

DNA of the CDR3: TGTGCCTGGAGTGTAAGGGAGAGCTCTGGGGCCAACGTCCTGACTTTC. This encodes CAWSVRESSGANVLTF. J is TRBJ2-6 and V is TRBV30; D may be TRBD2 (5 bases). This CDR3 contains 16 residues. Germline assignment: CDR1 GTSNPN and CDR2 SVGIG (reference sequence). Trimming removed 0 bases at V and 0 bases at J, with 9 bases between.

The rearrangement joins TRBV30 to TRBJ2-2; 8 bases map to TRBD1. Unmatched junction bases numbered 8, after V lost 3 bases and J lost 5 bases. This CDR3 comprises 15 residues. Germline CDR1 reads GTSNPN; CDR2 reads SVGIG (reference sequence). CDR3 sequence reads: CAWRVRQGITGELFF. CDR3 nucleotides: TGTGCCTGGAGAGTAAGACAGGGGATTACCGGGGAGCTGTTTTTT.

This chain links TRBV10-3 with TRBJ2-1, with 10 bases aligning to TRBD1. Germline CDR1 is ENHRY and CDR2 is SYGVKD. The CDR3 has 11 amino acids. V dropped 8 bases and J dropped 8; count of bases not matched to a gene: 0. In nucleotides, the CDR3 is TGTGCCATCGGACAGGGGGATGAGCAGTTCTTC. It specifies CAIGQGDEQFF.

The gene calls are TRBV29-1 and TRBJ2-5, with TRBD2 as a possible D gene (6 bases). The ends were cut back, 7 bases at V and 2 bases at J, with 11 bases in the middle. The germline gives CDR1 SQVTM, CDR2 ANQGSEA. The CDR3 totals 12 residues. The CDR3 bases are TGCAGCGGCCTCAGCGGGCAAGAGACCCAGTACTTC. Translation: CSGLSGQETQYF.